The 8 T cell receptor beta chains presented below share a single source sample, sequenced in a study of blood T cell repertoires in COVID-19. Here immunoSEQ multiplex PCR was the method, and the copy in TCRdb shows in-frame clones only, minus some. The data contain 45,000 or so clones, approximately 79% of them seen just once; the ten biggest clones take up 40% to 45%. The sequencing sample was made of peripheral blood. These receptors were collected from a human donor in a cohort sampled during active COVID-19.

This chain uses TRBV16 with TRBJ1-2, with a weak D call TRBD1 (5 bases). The CDR3 length is 13 residues. The V and J ends lost 3 bases and 3 bases respectively, with 8 bases between them. Per the germline V gene, CDR1 is KGHSY and CDR2 is FQNENV. The CDR3 sequence: CASSQTVDYGYTF. In DNA, the CDR3 is TGTGCCAGCAGCCAGACAGTGGACTATGGCTACACCTTC.

The chain recombines TRBV3-1 (or the pseudogene TRBV3-2) with TRBJ1-5; TRBD1 is a possible D gene (6 bases). The CDR3 is 15 amino acids. Trimming removed 1 base from V and 1 base from J, with 8 bases in between. CDR1 and CDR2 from the germline V gene are LGHDT and YNNKEL (reference sequence). The CDR3 is CASSQAGVSNQPQHF. The CDR3 nucleotides are TGTGCCAGCAGCCAAGCAGGGGTAAGCAATCAGCCCCAGCATTTT.

The V call is TRBV7-2, the J call TRBJ2-2, with TRBD2 identical over 10 bases. J lost 0 bases, V lost 5 bases, and 3 bases had no gene match. Germline V gene data show CDR1 as SGHTA and CDR2 as FQGNSA. CDR3 size: 16 residues. CDR3 nucleotides: TGTGCCAGCAGCAGGACTAGCGGAGCGAACACCGGGGAGCTGTTTTTT. This codes for CASSRTSGANTGELFF. Looking up the rest from reference TRBV7-2 and TRBJ2-2 gives the full variable domain: GAGVSQSPSNKVTEKGKDVELRCDPISGHTALYWYRQSLGQGLEFLIYFQGNSAPDKSGLPSDRFSAERTGGSVSTLTIQRTQQEDSAVYLCASSRTSGANTGELFFGEGSRLTVL.

V and J are TRBV2 and TRBJ2-7, with D possibly TRBD2 on 7 matching bases. The CDR3 is 15 amino acids. Per germline, CDR1 SNHLY and CDR2 FYNNEI. V lost 3 bases and J lost 4, with 16 bases in between. CDR3 sequence reads: CASSEGYGGPYEQYV. The CDR3 nucleotides read TGTGCCAGCAGTGAGGGTTACGGGGGGCCTTACGAGCAGTACGTC.

The chain combines TRBV9 with TRBJ1-1; tentative D call: TRBD1 (5 bases). The CDR3 spans 15 residues. Germline V gene lookup returns CDR1 SGDLS and CDR2 YYNGEE. The V gene lost 5 bases and the J gene lost 1 base, with 15 bases spanning the gap. CDR3 in amino acids: CASRDIRAGNTEAFF. In DNA form, the CDR3 reads TGTGCCAGCAGGGACATTAGGGCAGGGAACACTGAAGCTTTCTTT.

This chain uses TRBV6-6 with TRBJ1-3, with D perhaps matching TRBD1 (6 bases). The germline gives CDR1 MNHNY, CDR2 SVGAGI (reference sequence). CDR3 size: 15 residues. Trimming took 8 bases from V and 0 from J, leaving 14 bases between them. The CDR3 bases are TGTGCCAGCCGGGGGGGGGCCCTCTCTGGAAACACCATATATTTT. Protein sequence: CASRGGALSGNTIYF.

V and J are TRBV29-1 and TRBJ1-2, with 9 bases matching TRBD1. V lost 2 bases to trimming and J lost 8 bases; unmatched junction nucleotides: 9. Germline values: CDR1 SQVTM, CDR2 ANQGSEA. There are 14 residues in the CDR3. CDR3 sequence: CSVEPRTGVTGYTF. The CDR3 DNA reads TGCAGCGTTGAACCCCGGACAGGGGTTACAGGCTACACCTTC.

The V gene is TRBV6-6, the J gene TRBJ2-1; TRBD2 agrees at 9 bases. Germline V CDR1 and CDR2: MNHNY, SVGAGI (reference sequence). Losses at the gene ends were 6 bases for V and 7 bases for J; bases not matched to a gene: 7. This CDR3 spans 14 amino acids. The DNA of the CDR3 is TGTGCCAGCAGGGCGGGGGGGCCCGAGAATGAGCAGTTCTTC. Encoded protein: CASRAGGPENEQFF.